The next 25 T cell receptor beta chains were all read from a single sample in a study of T cell changes during pregnancy in multiple sclerosis. Assay: immunoSEQ multiplex PCR; the TCRdb copy retains only in-frame clones and omits some. The data show some 74,000 clones, 85% to 95% seen once. Sequenced material: peripheral blood, taken before pregnancy. All receptors derive from a female donor with multiple sclerosis, enrolled in a pregnancy study.

The chain links TRBV2 to TRBJ2-3; D is unclear. Germline CDR1 and CDR2: SNHLY and FYNNEI. The V end lost 4 bases, the J end lost 4 bases, and 15 bases lay between the germline ends. The CDR3 loop spans 15 amino acids. The CDR3 DNA reads TGTGCCAGCAGTGCCGGCGGCCCTCTGGCAGATACGCAGTATTTT. Its translation: CASSAGGPLADTQYF.

The chain links TRBV2 to TRBJ1-2, with D maybe TRBD1 (5 bases). This CDR3 region has 14 residues. Germline loops: CDR1 SNHLY, CDR2 FYNNEI. Trimming cost V 6 bases and J 3 bases, with 14 bases left between them. CDR3 residues: CASRRPGLDYGYTF. The CDR3 DNA reads TGTGCCAGCAGACGCCCAGGGCTCGACTATGGCTACACCTTC.

The chain couples TRBV10-2 to TRBJ2-7; 10 bases map to TRBD1. Germline CDR1 and CDR2: WSHSY and SAAADI. Germline trimming cut 10 bases from V and 5 bases from J; bases unmatched to any gene: 5. The CDR3 has 12 residues. The CDR3 DNA sequence: TGCGCCATTTCCGGGACAGGGGACGAGCAGTACTTC. Translation gives CAISGTGDEQYF.

The chain combines TRBV14 with TRBJ2-1; 16 nucleotides align to TRBD2. CDR1 is SGHDN, CDR2 FVKESK, per germline. The CDR3 length is 16 residues. Unmatched junction bases numbered 8, after V lost 3 bases and J lost 12 bases. CDR3 in DNA: TGTGCCAGCAGCCAGGGACTAGCGGGAGGGCAAGGACGGCAGTTCTTC. This gives the protein CASSQGLAGGQGRQFF.

This chain links TRBV5-1 with TRBJ2-2; TRBD1 agrees at 10 bases. This CDR3 region has 14 residues. Germline V gives CDR1 SGHRS, CDR2 YFSETQ. Trimming at V came to 7 bases and at J to 5 bases, leaving 5 bases not matched to a gene. Here the CDR3 DNA reads TGCGCCAGCCGGGACAGGGGTAATACCGGGGAGCTGTTTTTT. It yields the protein CASRDRGNTGELFF.

V gene TRBV7-9 combines with J gene TRBJ2-7; TRBD2 aligns across 9 bases. CDR1 SEHNR and CDR2 FQNEAQ come from the germline V gene (reference sequence). The length of the CDR3 is 17 residues. V gave up 0 bases and J gave up 4 bases; unmatched junction bases: 10. The CDR3 region is CASSLAFAREGLYEQYF. The CDR3 nucleotides read TGTGCCAGCAGCTTAGCGTTCGCGCGGGAGGGTCTGTACGAGCAGTACTTC.

The rearrangement uses TRBV5-4 and TRBJ1-2, with 8 bases that match TRBD1. V dropped 5 bases and J dropped 2; count of bases not matched to a gene: 5. CDR1 and CDR2 from the germline V gene are SGHNT and YYREEE (reference sequence). This CDR3 is 14 amino acids long. DNA for the CDR3: TGTGCCAGCAGTCCGGACAGGGCGAACTATGGCTACACCTTC. This translates into CASSPDRANYGYTF.

This clone turned up a few times. The chain couples TRBV18 to TRBJ1-1, with D possibly matching TRBD1 (5 bases). Deletions cut 4 bases from V and 8 bases from J, with 11 bases between. This CDR3 spans 12 amino acids. The germline V gene encodes CDR1 KGHSH and CDR2 LQKENI. For the CDR3, the DNA is TGTGCCAGCTCACGAACAGGAAACGAAGCTTTCTTT. It is translated as CASSRTGNEAFF.

The genes are TRBV19 and TRBJ2-7; 15 bases align to TRBD2. The ends lost 5 bases at V and 4 bases at J; junction bases unmatched: 6. The CDR3 loop spans 16 amino acids. Germline V CDR1 and CDR2: LNHDA, SQIVND (reference sequence). CDR3 sequence reads: CASSSGTSGRRYEQYF. The DNA for the CDR3 is TGTGCCAGTAGTTCGGGGACTAGCGGGAGGAGGTACGAGCAGTACTTC.

The chain links TRBV27 to TRBJ1-3; 10 bases fit TRBD1. CDR3 length: 15 residues. The germline V gene encodes CDR1 MNHEY and CDR2 SMNVEV (reference sequence). Trimming cost V 5 bases and J 4 bases; bases outside gene matches: 5. CDR3 loop: CASSPGQGYGNTIYF. The CDR3 region has the DNA TGTGCCAGCAGTCCGGGACAGGGGTACGGAAACACCATATATTTT.

This clone has only one observation. This sequence joins TRBV28 and TRBJ1-5; 7 bases map to TRBD1. CDR1 MDHEN and CDR2 SYDVKM come from the germline V gene. The CDR3 totals 15 residues. V was pared by 6 bases and J by 4 bases, with 9 bases of the junction left unmatched. CDR3 sequence reads: CASSPGGRRNQPQHF. DNA for the CDR3: TGTGCCAGCAGCCCAGGGGGGAGAAGGAATCAGCCCCAGCATTTT.

This sequence joins TRBV25-1 and TRBJ1-1; TRBD1 might be the D (5 bases). V was shortened by 3 bases and J by 2 bases, with 10 bases between the two germline ends. The CDR3 length is 14 residues. Germline V gene lookup returns CDR1 MGHDK and CDR2 SYGVNS. CDR3 residues: CASSEKTANTEAFF. In nucleotides, the CDR3 is TGTGCCAGCAGTGAGAAGACAGCAAACACTGAAGCTTTCTTT.

The rearrangement joins TRBV6-5 to TRBJ1-4; tentatively, D is TRBD1 (5 bases). Between the trimmed V and J ends, which lost 5 bases and 8 bases, there was a span of 15 bases. Germline loops: CDR1 MNHEY, CDR2 SVGAGI. The CDR3 is made up of 14 amino acids. The CDR3 region is CASSPRNRGEKLFF. The CDR3 bases are TGTGCCAGCAGTCCAAGGAATAGGGGCGAAAAACTGTTTTTT.

This clone was observed a single time. This sequence joins TRBV19 and TRBJ1-1, with 9 bases that match TRBD1. V was clipped by 6 bases and J by 1 base; unmatched bases: 12. The CDR3 spans 17 residues. CDR1 and CDR2 from the germline V gene are LNHDA and SQIVND (reference sequence). CDR3 DNA sequence: TGTGCCAGTAGACCTATAACAGGGGGCGCTGAGAACACTGAAGCTTTCTTT. Its protein is CASRPITGGAENTEAFF. The full variable domain, with the rest looked up from reference TRBV19 and TRBJ1-1, is DGGITQSPKYLFRKEGQNVTLSCEQNLNHDAMYWYRQDPGQGLRLIYYSQIVNDFQKGDIAEGYSVSREKKESFPLTVTSAQKNPTAFYLCASRPITGGAENTEAFFGQGTRLTVV.

This chain joins TRBV9 and TRBJ2-7; perhaps TRBD1 as D (5 bases). V lost 0 bases, J lost 6 bases, and 13 bases lay in between. This CDR3 contains 14 residues. Germline values: CDR1 SGDLS, CDR2 YYNGEE. The CDR3 loop is CASSVGQGRGEQYF. The CDR3 region has the DNA TGTGCCAGCAGCGTAGGGCAGGGTAGGGGCGAGCAGTACTTC.

This clone was recorded only once. The chain uses TRBV4-3 and TRBJ1-2; D is uncertain. Trimming pared 0 bases from V and 8 bases from J, leaving 10 bases between. The CDR3 length is 13 residues. Germline CDR1 reads LGHNA; CDR2 reads YSLEER. CDR3 DNA sequence: TGCGCCAGCAGCCAAGATCTCAGCAGGGGCTACACCTTC. Protein product: CASSQDLSRGYTF.

The rearrangement links TRBV10-2 to TRBJ2-2; TRBD2 matches 9 bases. CDR3 length: 14 amino acids. Germline lookup yields CDR1 WSHSY and CDR2 SAAADI. Losses at the gene ends were 7 bases for V and 1 base for J; bases not matched to a gene: 1. The CDR3 here is CASKLAGNTGELFF. The CDR3 DNA reads as TGCGCCAGCAAACTAGCGGGGAACACCGGGGAGCTGTTTTTT.

The chain couples TRBV5-6 to TRBJ2-7; 11 nucleotides align to TRBD2. With 3 bases clipped from V and 8 bases from J, the junction kept 22 bases outside the gene matches. The germline V gene encodes CDR1 SGHDT and CDR2 YYEEEE. This CDR3 has 19 amino acids. CDR3 loop: CASSSSSGLAGPQGVKQYF. The CDR3 DNA reads TGTGCCAGCAGCTCGTCATCCGGACTAGCGGGCCCGCAAGGGGTGAAGCAGTACTTC.

This clone is a singleton in its sample. The chain recombines TRBV19 with TRBJ1-1; D remains ambiguous. In germline, CDR1 is LNHDA, CDR2 SQIVND (reference sequence). The CDR3 is 14 amino acids. V was cut by 4 bases and J by 1 base, with 10 bases left in between. Here the CDR3 reads CASSTSTPNTEAFF. The CDR3 DNA sequence: TGTGCCAGTAGTACCTCGACACCGAACACTGAAGCTTTCTTT.

The chain is built from TRBV5-1 and TRBJ2-7; 11 nucleotides match TRBD2. Per the germline V gene, CDR1 is SGHRS and CDR2 is YFSETQ. The CDR3 contains 18 residues. J was trimmed by 5 bases and V by 0 bases; bases with no gene match: 13. The CDR3 is CASSLGSGRADIKDEQYF. The CDR3 bases are TGCGCCAGCAGCTTGGGTAGCGGGAGGGCCGATATTAAGGACGAGCAGTACTTC.

This clone was counted once. The J gene is TRBJ1-1, the V gene TRBV10-3; tentative D call: TRBD1 (5 bases). Germline CDR1 reads ENHRY; CDR2 reads SYGVKD. There are 15 residues in the CDR3. The V end was cut by 0 bases, the J end by 4 bases, with 12 bases between. CDR3 residues: CAISESLGGPTEAFF. The CDR3 coding sequence is TGTGCCATCAGTGAGTCTTTGGGGGGTCCCACTGAAGCTTTCTTT.

CDR3 nucleotide sequence: TGCGCCAGCAGCCTTCAGACTAGCGGGGCGTACGAGCAGTACTTC. Its protein product is CASSLQTSGAYEQYF. The chain links TRBV4-1 to TRBJ2-7; TRBD2 matches at 11 bases. V was pared by 4 bases and J by 4 bases, with 6 bases of the junction left unmatched. Germline loops: CDR1 MGHRA, CDR2 YSYEKL. The length of the CDR3 is 15 residues.

This clone has only one observation. The chain is built from TRBV4-3 and TRBJ2-7; 7 bases agree with TRBD1. The V segment lost 4 bases and the J segment 5 bases; nucleotides outside the gene matches: 8. The germline CDR1 and CDR2 sequences are LGHNA and YSLEER. The CDR3 runs 14 residues. The CDR3 DNA sequence: TGCGCCAGCAGCCCTACAGGGGAACTGGACGAGCAGTACTTC. Its translation: CASSPTGELDEQYF.

The chain is built from TRBV7-9 and TRBJ1-1; D perhaps matches TRBD1 (6 bases). Germline V gives CDR1 SEHNR, CDR2 FQNEAQ (reference sequence). V was pared by 3 bases and J by 4 bases, with 12 bases between. The CDR3 is 14 residues long. The CDR3 sequence: CASSFGQPVTEAFF. DNA of the CDR3: TGTGCCAGCAGCTTTGGACAGCCGGTCACTGAAGCTTTCTTT.

This clone was recorded only once. The J gene is TRBJ1-4, the V gene TRBV7-8, with TRBD1 as a possible D gene (5 bases). Germline CDR1 and CDR2: SGHVS and FQNEAQ. The CDR3 has 15 amino acids. The V gene lost 5 bases and the J gene lost 11 bases, with 21 bases spanning the gap. This CDR3 reads CASSIDGQGLSKLFF. Here the CDR3 DNA reads TGTGCCAGCAGCATAGATGGCCAGGGTTTATCGAAACTGTTTTTT.